This T cell receptor beta chain came from a study of T cell responses to AZD1222 COVID-19 vaccine. Study-level information: Second-dose timings of about 4 or about 12 weeks were pooled.

Only in-frame clones appear in the TCRdb table, and some are missing; sequencing was by immunoSEQ multiplex PCR. The sample lists some 150,000 clones, 70% to 90% occurring once. On this clone: The antigen remains unidentified.

Per germline, CDR1 SGHAT and CDR2 FQNNGV. CDR3 length: 14 residues. Trimming took off 3 bases at V and 4 bases at J, with 10 bases between the two ends. Study-wide findings and caveats: Spike-specific TCR breadth and depth went up after people got two AZD1222 doses. Donor demographics were predominantly white British with a female majority; clonal diversity may be underestimated. Repertoires in all cases were sampled only once the peak T cell response had passed.

The sequence was obtained from an adult in good health. Sequencing used peripheral blood, obtained on day 0 of AZD1222 vaccination. This chain connects TRBV11-2 to TRBJ1-3; no reliable D call. This chain's CDR3 is CASSFGSSGNTIYF. The CDR3 bases are TGTGCCAGCAGCTTTGGCAGCTCCGGAAACACCATATATTTT.